The source of this T cell receptor beta chain is a study of cytomegalovirus exposure and HLA in healthy donors. Study observations and caveats: Most TCR sequences proved rare, with some public TCRs found in many donors.

Unmatched junction bases numbered 6, after V lost 6 bases and J lost 5 bases. In germline, CDR1 is MNHNY, CDR2 SVGAGI (reference sequence). This CDR3 has 13 amino acids. Both 60 Vbeta primers and 13 Jbeta primers went into the PCR. Only in-frame clones appear in the TCRdb table, and some are missing; sequencing was by immunoSEQ multiplex PCR. The sample includes approximately 52,000 clones, 77% of them seen just once. Comment on this clone: As yet, its antigen is unknown.

The receptor was derived from a female donor in good health and CMV-seronegative. Sequencing was performed on PBMCs. The chain employs TRBV6-6 and TRBJ2-5; TRBD2 aligns across 7 bases. The CDR3, as DNA: TGTGCCAGCAGCCCCGGGACTATGGAGACCCAGTACTTC. It yields the protein CASSPGTMETQYF.